This T cell receptor beta chain was sequenced in a study of cytomegalovirus exposure and HLA in healthy donors. Per germline, CDR1 SGHTA and CDR2 FQGNSA. The V gene lost 2 bases and the J gene lost 9 bases, with 14 bases spanning the gap. This CDR3 is 14 amino acids long. General study findings and limits: The authors later found HLA-associated TCR beta chains more clonally expanded than equally common others.

PCR amplification relied on 60 Vbeta primers (plus 13 Jbeta primers). Some clones are missing from TCRdb's copy, which holds only in-frame ones; the method was immunoSEQ multiplex PCR. The table lists 130,000 or so clones, 60% to 80% of them singletons. At sampling all donors were nominally healthy, likely with unrecorded immune exposures. With respect to this clone: The target antigen is unknown.

This receptor was taken from a male donor in good health and CMV-seronegative. Source material: PBMCs. V gene TRBV7-2 combines with J gene TRBJ2-1; D is possibly TRBD1 (6 bases). In DNA, the CDR3 is TGTGCCAGCAGCTTATACTCAGGGGCCGGTGAGCAGTTCTTC. Encoded protein: CASSLYSGAGEQFF.